The 17 T cell receptor beta chains listed next were all sequenced from one sample in a study of blood T cell repertoires in COVID-19. Libraries were prepared by immunoSEQ multiplex PCR; TCRdb keeps only in-frame clonotypes and omits some of them. Among 270,000 or so clones, approximately 80% were seen once, and the ten largest hold around 7.8%. The sequencing sample was made of peripheral blood. The receptors stem from a human donor in a cohort sampled during active COVID-19.

J is TRBJ1-1 and V is TRBV19; 7 nucleotides agree with TRBD1. Trimming cost V 5 bases and J 0 bases; bases outside gene matches: 6. The CDR3 covers 15 residues. Germline V gives CDR1 LNHDA, CDR2 SQIVND (reference sequence). CDR3 in DNA: TGTGCCAGTAGTCCGCAGGGACAGTTGAACACTGAAGCTTTCTTT. Translated, it gives CASSPQGQLNTEAFF.

The chain is built from TRBV5-1 and TRBJ2-5, with D maybe TRBD2 (6 bases). Trimming cost V 5 bases and J 4 bases, with 21 bases left between them. The CDR3 is 16 residues long. Germline CDR1 is SGHRS and CDR2 is YFSETQ. CDR3 in DNA: TGCGCCAGCAGTCCCCCCACCTACGGGGGAGGAGAGACCCAGTACTTC. As protein: CASSPPTYGGGETQYF.

The chain couples TRBV11-2 to TRBJ2-3; maybe TRBD2 (7 bases). Germline loops: CDR1 SGHAT, CDR2 FQNNGV. This CDR3 has 15 amino acids. V was cut by 0 bases and J by 3 bases, with 10 bases left in between. The CDR3: CASSLDGGATDTQYF. CDR3 coding DNA: TGTGCCAGCAGCTTAGATGGGGGGGCGACAGATACGCAGTATTTT. Full variable domain (missing parts from reference TRBV11-2 and TRBJ2-3): EAGVAQSPRYKIIEKRQSVAFWCNPISGHATLYWYQQILGQGPKLLIQFQNNGVVDDSQLPKDRFSAERLKGVDSTLKIQPAKLEDSAVYLCASSLDGGATDTQYFGPGTRLTVL.

The V gene is TRBV6-5, the J gene TRBJ2-2; 7 bases map to TRBD1. This CDR3 region has 14 residues. Unmatched junction bases numbered 6, after V lost 6 bases and J lost 5 bases. Germline lookup yields CDR1 MNHEY and CDR2 SVGAGI. CDR3: CASRATGSTGELFF. CDR3 in DNA: TGTGCCAGCAGGGCGACAGGGAGTACCGGGGAGCTGTTTTTT.

The rearrangement joins TRBV3-1 (or the pseudogene TRBV3-2) to TRBJ2-1; 15 positions match TRBD2. CDR3 size: 16 residues. With V trimmed by 6 bases and J by 5 bases, 5 bases remained unmatched. The germline V gene has CDR1 LGHDT and CDR2 YNNKEL (reference sequence). The CDR3 sequence is CASSRTSGGAHNEQFF. The CDR3 coding sequence is TGTGCCAGCAGTCGGACTAGCGGGGGGGCCCACAATGAGCAGTTCTTC.

The chain recombines TRBV5-1 with TRBJ1-3; 11 bases match TRBD1. V was pared by 4 bases and J by 3 bases, with 6 bases of the junction left unmatched. Germline CDR1 and CDR2: SGHRS and YFSETQ. This CDR3 spans 16 amino acids. Here the CDR3 reads CASSPTGQGGGNTIYF. In nucleotides, the CDR3 is TGCGCCAGCAGCCCGACGGGACAGGGGGGTGGAAACACCATATATTTT.

CDR3 residues: CASSYSRLGTEAFF. In DNA, the CDR3 is TGTGCCAGCAGTTACTCCCGACTTGGCACTGAAGCTTTCTTT. This chain connects TRBV6-5 to TRBJ1-1; D unresolved. The germline V and J ends were trimmed by 0 bases and 4 bases, with 9 bases remaining between them. The CDR3 loop spans 14 amino acids. The germline gives CDR1 MNHEY, CDR2 SVGAGI.

The gene calls are TRBV7-2 and TRBJ1-1, with D perhaps TRBD1 (6 bases). The CDR3 sequence is 11 residues long. The V and J ends lost 4 bases and 9 bases respectively, with 9 bases between them. Germline V gene sequence: CDR1 SGHTA, CDR2 FQGNSA. In DNA, the CDR3 is TGTGCCAGCAGCTCGGACAGACAAGCTTTCTTT. It is translated as CASSSDRQAFF. Supplemented by reference TRBV7-2 and TRBJ1-1, the full variable domain reads GAGVSQSPSNKVTEKGKDVELRCDPISGHTALYWYRQSLGQGLEFLIYFQGNSAPDKSGLPSDRFSAERTGGSVSTLTIQRTQQEDSAVYLCASSSDRQAFFGQGTRLTVV.

This sequence joins TRBV9 and TRBJ1-1; 9 bases fit TRBD1. The CDR3 spans 18 residues. The trim removed 2 bases at V and 0 bases at J, leaving 11 bases unmatched. Germline V CDR1 and CDR2: SGDLS, YYNGEE. CDR3 loop: CASSVFNRGRRMNTEAFF. The CDR3 bases are TGTGCCAGCAGCGTTTTTAACAGGGGGCGCAGGATGAACACTGAAGCTTTCTTT.

V is TRBV29-1 and J is TRBJ2-2; 11 bases match TRBD1. Germline CDR1 and CDR2: SQVTM and ANQGSEA. This CDR3 is built from 13 residues. The V gene end was trimmed by 6 bases and the J gene end by 3 bases; junction bases not matched to a gene: 0. CDR3 sequence reads: CSVDRGHTGELFF. CDR3 DNA: TGCAGCGTGGACAGGGGGCACACCGGGGAGCTGTTTTTT.

The CDR3 is CASSPEPYSSYEQYF. CDR3 coding DNA: TGTGCCAGCAGTCCGGAGCCCTACTCCTCCTACGAGCAGTACTTC. This rearrangement joins TRBV6-4 to TRBJ2-7; D uncertain. Between the trimmed V and J ends, which lost 5 bases and 0 bases, there was a span of 14 bases. Germline CDR1 MRHNA, CDR2 SNTAGT. CDR3 size: 15 residues.

The gene calls are TRBV7-9 and TRBJ1-1; 9 bases are a match to TRBD1. Trimming cost V 5 bases and J 4 bases; bases outside gene matches: 2. Germline-derived CDR1 and CDR2 are SEHNR and FQNEAQ (reference sequence). The CDR3 loop spans 13 amino acids. The CDR3 loop is CASSGTGSTEAFF. Here the CDR3 DNA reads TGTGCCAGCAGCGGGACAGGGAGCACTGAAGCTTTCTTT.

The J gene is TRBJ1-3, the V gene TRBV9, with 10 bases identical to TRBD1. V shed 3 bases, J shed 0 bases, and the junction held 6 bases outside the gene matches. From germline, CDR1 is SGDLS and CDR2 YYNGEE. The CDR3 is 17 amino acids. CDR3 DNA: TGTGCCAGCAGCGCCAGACAGGGGGCCCCCTCTGGAAACACCATATATTTT. It specifies CASSARQGAPSGNTIYF.

The chain is built from TRBV5-5 and TRBJ1-5; 9 bases map to TRBD1. The V gene's germline CDR1 is SGHKS and CDR2 YYEKEE (reference sequence). The CDR3 spans 14 residues. The V segment lost 4 bases and the J segment 2 bases; nucleotides outside the gene matches: 1. CDR3 nucleotide sequence: TGTGCCAGCAGCCGGGACAGGGGCAATCAGCCCCAGCATTTT. Protein product: CASSRDRGNQPQHF.

The chain couples TRBV28 to TRBJ1-1; no clear D. CDR1 MDHEN and CDR2 SYDVKM come from the germline V gene. CDR3 length: 13 amino acids. With 4 bases removed from V and 0 bases from J, the gap between germline ends came to 6 bases. The CDR3, as DNA: TGTGCCAGCAGTTCATCAGTGAACACTGAAGCTTTCTTT. It specifies CASSSSVNTEAFF.

The CDR3 DNA follows: TGTGCCAGCAGCTCGAGGACAGGGATCAACACTGAAGCTTTCTTT. This gives the protein CASSSRTGINTEAFF. The rearrangement uses TRBV5-5 and TRBJ1-1; 8 bases are a match to TRBD1. Germline lookup yields CDR1 SGHKS and CDR2 YYEKEE (reference sequence). The length of the CDR3 is 15 residues. The J segment lost 2 bases and the V segment lost 3 bases, leaving 6 bases of the junction unmatched.

The chain couples TRBV27 to TRBJ2-1; no clear D gene. CDR1 and CDR2 from the germline V gene are MNHEY and SMNVEV (reference sequence). CDR3 length: 13 residues. Trimming shortened V by 4 bases and J by 3 bases, and 7 bases separated the two germline ends. This CDR3 reads CASSSDNYNEQFF. In nucleotides, the CDR3 is TGTGCCAGCAGTTCAGACAACTACAATGAGCAGTTCTTC.